One sample yielded the 22 T cell receptor beta chains listed below, sequenced in a study of response to subunit inactivated influenza vaccine. TCRdb re-called the RT-PCR reads with MiXCR, one entry per CDR3 protein. Seen here are 650,000 to 700,000 distinct CDR3 sequences, about 15% observed once, and the top ten hold 11%. The specimen comprised PBMCs from blood, sampled 11 to 12 days after vaccination. All receptors derive from a man aged 50-59 years who received an inactivated influenza vaccine.

The rearrangement joins TRBV7-9 to TRBJ1-2; no clear D. Between the trimmed V and J ends, which lost 6 bases and 8 bases, there was a span of 10 bases. CDR3 length: 11 residues. Germline V gene data show CDR1 as SEHNR and CDR2 as FQNEAQ (reference sequence). CDR3 DNA: TGTGCCAGCAGACTTCTCGGGGGCTACACCTTC. Its protein product is CASRLLGGYTF.

J is TRBJ2-3 and V is TRBV5-1; D possibly corresponds to TRBD1 (6 bases). V shed 2 bases and J shed 2 bases, with 9 bases lying between them. The germline gives CDR1 SGHRS, CDR2 YFSETQ. The CDR3 has 14 residues. CDR3 nucleotides: TGCGCCAGCAGCTTTGGACAGATCACAGATACGCAGTATTTT. Translation: CASSFGQITDTQYF. Drawing the rest from reference TRBV5-1 and TRBJ2-3, the complete variable domain is KAGVTQTPRYLIKTRGQQVTLSCSPISGHRSVSWYQQTPGQGLQFLFEYFSETQRNKGNFPGRFSGRQFSNSRSEMNVSTLELGDSALYLCASSFGQITDTQYFGPGTRLTVL.

V usage is TRBV6-1 and J usage is TRBJ1-5, with unresolved D. CDR3 length equals 12 residues. Germline CDR1 is MNHNS and CDR2 is SASEGT. V was cut by 3 bases and J by 4 bases, with 4 bases left in between. CDR3 sequence: CASSELNQPQHF. The CDR3 region has the DNA TGTGCCAGCAGTGAGTTGAATCAGCCCCAGCATTTT.

This sequence joins TRBV29-1 and TRBJ2-2; D is undetermined. Germline values: CDR1 SQVTM, CDR2 ANQGSEA. Trimming removed 4 bases from V and 3 bases from J, with 12 bases in between. The CDR3 sequence is 14 residues long. CDR3 in DNA: TGCAGCGTTGGAGGTCACTCGCACACCGGGGAGCTGTTTTTT. This sequence encodes CSVGGHSHTGELFF.

This clonotype was counted between two and nine times. The chain employs TRBV20-1 and TRBJ2-1, with D maybe TRBD2 (5 bases). The CDR3 length is 10 residues. In germline, CDR1 is DFQATT, CDR2 SNEGSKA (reference sequence). The V end lost 7 bases, the J end lost 10 bases, and 11 bases lay between the germline ends. The DNA for the CDR3 is TGCAGTGGTAGCGACGAGGAGCAGTTCTTC. It is translated as CSGSDEEQFF.

Ten or more counts support this clonotype. The chain combines TRBV29-1 with TRBJ1-1; D not certain. The CDR3 is 12 amino acids. The V end lost 4 bases, the J end lost 4 bases, and 10 bases lay between the germline ends. CDR1 SQVTM and CDR2 ANQGSEA come from the germline V gene. The CDR3 coding sequence is TGCAGCGTTGTTAGGTCTGGCACTGAAGCTTTCTTT. Translating it yields CSVVRSGTEAFF.

The V call is TRBV6-1, the J call TRBJ2-2; 8 bases align to TRBD1. V gave up 6 bases and J gave up 7 bases; unmatched junction bases: 7. CDR1 and CDR2 (germline): MNHNS, SASEGT. This CDR3 comprises 14 residues. The CDR3 loop is CASRQGAESGELFF. CDR3 nucleotides: TGTGCCAGCAGGCAGGGGGCGGAAAGCGGGGAGCTGTTTTTT.

This clonotype was detected a few times. CDR3 sequence: CASNGGNEQFF. Written as DNA, the CDR3 is TGCGCCAGCAACGGGGGTAATGAGCAGTTCTTC. V and J are TRBV5-1 and TRBJ2-1, with D possibly TRBD2 on 6 matching bases. From germline, CDR1 is SGHRS and CDR2 YFSETQ. This CDR3 spans 11 amino acids. Between the trimmed V and J ends, which lost 6 bases and 7 bases, there was a span of 8 bases.

The genes are TRBV28 and TRBJ2-7; 10 positions match TRBD2. The CDR3 length is 14 residues. Germline V gene lookup returns CDR1 MDHEN and CDR2 SYDVKM. With V trimmed by 8 bases and J by 4 bases, 8 bases remained unmatched. CDR3 protein: CASAQGLAKYEQYF. CDR3 coding DNA: TGTGCCAGCGCCCAGGGACTAGCGAAATACGAGCAGTACTTC.

Only a few counts were recorded for this clonotype. This chain uses TRBV20-1 with TRBJ2-3, with D possibly being TRBD1 or TRBD2 (5 bases each). The CDR3 is made up of 15 amino acids. Germline CDR1 and CDR2: DFQATT and SNEGSKA (reference sequence). The ends were cut back, 8 bases at V and 2 bases at J, with 20 bases in the middle. For the CDR3, the DNA is TGCAGTTCCCGAGGGGCCCCCCTCGTCACAGATACGCAGTATTTT. This translates into CSSRGAPLVTDTQYF.

This sequence joins TRBV5-6 and TRBJ2-4; a possible D gene is TRBD1 (6 bases). Germline CDR1 and CDR2: SGHDT and YYEEEE. The CDR3 is 15 amino acids. V was pared by 2 bases and J by 9 bases, with 18 bases between. CDR3 nucleotide sequence: TGTGCCAGCAGCTTCCGGGACATCTGGGGAAGCATTCAGTACTTC. It encodes CASSFRDIWGSIQYF.

The chain is built from TRBV10-3 and TRBJ2-7, with TRBD1 matching 9 bases. The length of the CDR3 is 15 residues. Looked up from germline, CDR1 is ENHRY and CDR2 is SYGVKD. The V gene end was trimmed by 1 base and the J gene end by 1 base; junction bases not matched to a gene: 2. The CDR3 DNA reads as TGTGCCATCAGTGAGTACGGACAGGGGTCCTACGAGCAGTACTTC. Protein: CAISEYGQGSYEQYF.

The chain links TRBV5-1 to TRBJ2-2; no firm D call. Per germline, CDR1 SGHRS and CDR2 YFSETQ. Deletions cut 3 bases from V and 0 bases from J, with 12 bases between. This CDR3 has 16 residues. The CDR3 is CASSYRADANTGELFF. The CDR3 DNA follows: TGCGCCAGCAGCTATAGGGCAGACGCGAACACCGGGGAGCTGTTTTTT.

This clonotype occurred a few times. The V and J genes are TRBV12-3 or TRBV12-4 and TRBJ1-5, with unresolved D. Trimming took 3 bases from V and 5 from J, leaving 8 bases between them. The CDR3 spans 13 residues. CDR3: CASSFSDHQPQHF. The CDR3 coding sequence is TGTGCCAGCAGTTTTTCAGACCATCAGCCCCAGCATTTT.

The chain uses TRBV6-5 and TRBJ1-2; the D gene is possibly TRBD1 (6 bases). This CDR3 contains 20 residues. CDR1 and CDR2 (germline): MNHEY, SVGAGI. Trimming pared 5 bases from V and 2 bases from J, leaving 30 bases between. The CDR3 region is CASSQTPRDISEVRNYGYTF. CDR3 sequence (DNA): TGTGCCAGCAGTCAAACGCCCCGGGACATTTCTGAAGTTAGGAACTATGGCTACACCTTC.

V is TRBV28 and J is TRBJ2-1; D ambiguous. CDR3 length equals 14 residues. The V and J ends lost 2 bases and 2 bases respectively, with 7 bases between them. Germline V gene data show CDR1 as MDHEN and CDR2 as SYDVKM. CDR3 nucleotides: TGTGCCAGCAGTTTACAGGCCCCCTACAATGAGCAGTTCTTC. Residues: CASSLQAPYNEQFF.

The J gene is TRBJ2-3, the V gene TRBV6-5; D might be TRBD1 or TRBD2, each matching 5 bases. Germline lookup yields CDR1 MNHEY and CDR2 SVGAGI. With 0 bases removed from V and 4 bases from J, the gap between germline ends came to 17 bases. CDR3 length: 17 residues. CDR3 amino acids: CASSYSFSGGRADTQYF. The CDR3 DNA is TGTGCCAGCAGTTACTCGTTTTCTGGGGGTCGGGCAGATACGCAGTATTTT.

This clonotype was picked up a small number of times. This sequence joins TRBV5-1 and TRBJ2-7, with D maybe TRBD1 (6 bases). The CDR3 contains 14 residues. CDR1 and CDR2 from the germline V gene are SGHRS and YFSETQ. The V end lost 3 bases, the J end lost 2 bases, and 12 bases lay between the germline ends. The CDR3 region has the DNA TGCGCCAGCAGCTACCTACAGGGAACCTACGAGCAGTACTTC. Translated: CASSYLQGTYEQYF. The whole variable domain, filled in from reference TRBV5-1 and TRBJ2-7, reads KAGVTQTPRYLIKTRGQQVTLSCSPISGHRSVSWYQQTPGQGLQFLFEYFSETQRNKGNFPGRFSGRQFSNSRSEMNVSTLELGDSALYLCASSYLQGTYEQYFGPGTRLTVT.

The CDR3: CASSQGPSEKLFF. The CDR3 DNA follows: TGTGCCAGCAGCCAAGGGCCCAGTGAAAAACTGTTTTTT. This chain links TRBV14 with TRBJ1-4, with D unclear. In germline, CDR1 is SGHDN, CDR2 FVKESK. The CDR3 extends over 13 amino acids. Trimming pared 1 base from V and 7 bases from J, leaving 7 bases between. The variable domain in full, completed from reference TRBV14 and TRBJ1-4, reads EAGVTQFPSHSVIEKGQTVTLRCDPISGHDNLYWYRRVMGKEIKFLLHFVKESKQDESGMPNNRFLAERTGGTYSTLKVQPAELEDSGVYFCASSQGPSEKLFFGSGTQLSVL.

Worth noting for this clonotype: Sequence at one end of the junction differs from germline and may be a read error. J is TRBJ2-3 and V is TRBV20-1, with 16 nucleotides matching TRBD2. The CDR3 consists of 15 residues. Germline V CDR1 and CDR2: DFQATT, SNEGSKA (reference sequence). This chain's CDR3 is CCAGTSGRAIDTQYF. CDR3 DNA: TGCTGTGCAGGGACTAGCGGGAGGGCCATAGATACGCAGTATTTT.

The V gene is TRBV20-1, the J gene TRBJ2-5, with D uncertain. CDR1 and CDR2 (germline): DFQATT, SNEGSKA (reference sequence). V lost 3 bases, J lost 4 bases, and 12 bases lay in between. This CDR3 region has 13 residues. The CDR3 loop reads CSARYKDGETQYF. The CDR3 DNA follows: TGCAGTGCTAGGTATAAGGATGGAGAGACCCAGTACTTC.

This clonotype was seen more than once but under ten times. The gene calls are TRBV4-1 and TRBJ2-5; TRBD2 aligns across 11 bases. Germline V gene sequence: CDR1 MGHRA, CDR2 YSYEKL. The CDR3 is 15 residues long. V was clipped by 6 bases and J by 4 bases; unmatched bases: 7. CDR3 DNA: TGCGCCAGCAGATCTATGGGACTAGCGGTAGAGACCCAGTACTTC. Translating it yields CASRSMGLAVETQYF.